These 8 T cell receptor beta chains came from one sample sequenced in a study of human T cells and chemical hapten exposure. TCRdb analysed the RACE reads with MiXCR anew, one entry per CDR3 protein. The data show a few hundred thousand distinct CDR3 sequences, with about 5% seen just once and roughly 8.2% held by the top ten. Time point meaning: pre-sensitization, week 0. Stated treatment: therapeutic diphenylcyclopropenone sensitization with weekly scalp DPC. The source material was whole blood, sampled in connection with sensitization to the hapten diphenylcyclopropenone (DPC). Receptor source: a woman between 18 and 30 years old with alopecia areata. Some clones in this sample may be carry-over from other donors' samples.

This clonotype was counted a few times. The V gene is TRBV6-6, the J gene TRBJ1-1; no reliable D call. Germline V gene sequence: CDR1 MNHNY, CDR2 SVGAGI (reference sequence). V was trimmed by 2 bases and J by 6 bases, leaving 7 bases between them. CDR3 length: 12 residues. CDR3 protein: CASSYPASEAFF. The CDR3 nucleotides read TGTGCCAGCAGTTACCCCGCCTCTGAAGCTTTCTTT.

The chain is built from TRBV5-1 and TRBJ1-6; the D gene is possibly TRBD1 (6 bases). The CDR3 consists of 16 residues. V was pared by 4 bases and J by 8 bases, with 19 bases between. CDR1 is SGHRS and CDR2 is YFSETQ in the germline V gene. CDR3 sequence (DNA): TGCGCCAGCAGCCGTACCCAGCAGGGGACCGATTCACCCCTCCACTTT. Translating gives CASSRTQQGTDSPLHF.

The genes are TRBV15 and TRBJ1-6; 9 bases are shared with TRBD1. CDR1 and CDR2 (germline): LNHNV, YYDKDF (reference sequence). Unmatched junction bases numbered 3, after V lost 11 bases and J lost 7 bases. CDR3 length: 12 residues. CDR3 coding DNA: TGTGCCGCAGGACAGGGGAATTCACCCCTCCACTTT. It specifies CAAGQGNSPLHF.

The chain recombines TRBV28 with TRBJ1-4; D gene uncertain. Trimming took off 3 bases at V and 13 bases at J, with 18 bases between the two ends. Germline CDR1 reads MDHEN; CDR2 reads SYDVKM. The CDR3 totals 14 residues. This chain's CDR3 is CASSLRIGGSGLFF. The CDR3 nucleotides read TGTGCCAGCAGTTTGAGGATCGGCGGTAGTGGACTGTTTTTT.

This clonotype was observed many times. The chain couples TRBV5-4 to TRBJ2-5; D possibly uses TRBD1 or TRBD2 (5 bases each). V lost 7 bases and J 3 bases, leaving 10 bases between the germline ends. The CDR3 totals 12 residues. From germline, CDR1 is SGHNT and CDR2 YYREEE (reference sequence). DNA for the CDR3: TGTGCCAGCGGGACGCCCGAAGAGACCCAGTACTTC. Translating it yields CASGTPEETQYF.

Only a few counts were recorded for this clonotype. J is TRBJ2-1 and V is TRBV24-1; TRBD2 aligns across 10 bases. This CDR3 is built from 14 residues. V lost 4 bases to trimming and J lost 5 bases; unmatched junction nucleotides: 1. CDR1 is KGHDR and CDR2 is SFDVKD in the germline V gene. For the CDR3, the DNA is TGTGCCACCAGTGAACTAGCGGGGAACAATGAGCAGTTCTTC. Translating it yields CATSELAGNNEQFF.

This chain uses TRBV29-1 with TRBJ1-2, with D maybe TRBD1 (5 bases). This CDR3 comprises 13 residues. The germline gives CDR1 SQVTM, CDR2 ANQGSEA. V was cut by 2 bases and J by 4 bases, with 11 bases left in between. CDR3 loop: CSVELRDGYGYTF. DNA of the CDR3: TGCAGCGTTGAATTACGGGACGGCTATGGCTACACCTTC.

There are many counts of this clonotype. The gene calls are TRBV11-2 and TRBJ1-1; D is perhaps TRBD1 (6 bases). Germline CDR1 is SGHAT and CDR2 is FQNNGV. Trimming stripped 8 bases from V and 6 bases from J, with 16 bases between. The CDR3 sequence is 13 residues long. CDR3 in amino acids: CASGRGYLSEAFF. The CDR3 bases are TGTGCCAGCGGCAGGGGATATTTGTCTGAAGCTTTCTTT. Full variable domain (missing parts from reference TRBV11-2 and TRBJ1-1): EAGVAQSPRYKIIEKRQSVAFWCNPISGHATLYWYQQILGQGPKLLIQFQNNGVVDDSQLPKDRFSAERLKGVDSTLKIQPAKLEDSAVYLCASGRGYLSEAFFGQGTRLTVV.